This record looks at one T cell receptor (beta chain) sequence and its context. Its antigen is not identified. The source of the sample is a study of cytotoxic CD8 clonotypes in ibrutinib-treated CLL. Study-level background: 24 partial and 2 complete responses; at median 68 months, roughly 15 remitted, about twelve progressed. Investigators collected response samples after a median about 12 months of treatment, range 6 to 36.

Data came from immunoSEQ multiplex PCR; TCRdb stores just in-frame clones and leaves some out. The table shows 50,000 to 75,000 clones, with roughly 71% occurring only once. Findings and caveats of the study: Public clonotypes, rarely seen, contracted or held steady on treatment.

Germline CDR1 is ENHRY and CDR2 is SYGVKD. V shed 2 bases, J shed 5 bases, and the junction held 10 bases outside the gene matches. The CDR3 consists of 16 residues. The rearrangement links TRBV10-3 to TRBJ2-5; 8 bases align to TRBD2. The source is a human donor with chronic lymphocytic leukemia. The source was PBMCs, collected after 12 months of ibrutinib treatment. Written as DNA, the CDR3 is TGTGCCATCAGTGAGCGGGGGGCGTCGGGAGGGGAGACCCAGTACTTC. Translated: CAISERGASGGETQYF.